The entry that follows covers one T cell receptor beta chain sequence. This record comes from a study of shared T cell receptors in the human thymus. Generated by immunoSEQ multiplex PCR, the TCRdb table keeps only in-frame clones and is missing some. The sample includes hundreds of thousands of clones, more than 75% of them seen just once. The sample also formed part of further work on human thymus T cells. This second report adds: Donation was from healthy Finnish infants who were having corrective surgery that addressed congenital heart defects. Thymic material originated from resections removed in the course of corrective heart surgery. Blood and thymic repertoires both appeared biased in V and J gene usage. Related research reported highly overlapping thymic repertoires among unrelated individuals.

This clonotype was sampled from a boy younger than two with a congenital heart defect. Sequencing input: thymocytes.

CDR3: CASSLDRLAVIYNEQFF. The DNA of the CDR3 is TGTGCCAGCAGCTTAGACCGCCTAGCGGTGATCTACAATGAGCAGTTCTTC. The chain is built from TRBV11-1 and TRBJ2-1; 7 bases are a match to TRBD2. The length of the CDR3 is 17 residues. CDR1 SGHAT and CDR2 FQDESV come from the germline V gene (reference sequence). V dropped 1 base and J dropped 3; count of bases not matched to a gene: 9.